These T cell receptor beta chains were read from a single sample in a study of T-cell memory formation after mild COVID-19. TCRdb passed the 5' RACE reads through MiXCR, listing each CDR3 protein once. Among 200,000 to 300,000 distinct CDR3 sequences listed, approximately 15% were seen once. The sequenced sample consisted of PBMCs or a T cell subset sorted from them (not recorded which). The receptors originated from a man in his late teens or twenties who had mild COVID-19 (a few samples of this study predate the infection). Cell type and time point are not known. Each CDR3 is given with its conserved first and last residue. Fields, in order: J gene, clone size, V gene, D gene, CDR3 DNA, CDR3 protein. The D gene is left open where the match is weak. Some rows have no size entry. The others give once, few or many, or a class for an expanded clone.

j_gene: TRBJ1-4
abundance: NA
v_gene: TRBV25-1
d_gene: NA
CDR3nt: TGTGCCAGCAGTGACCCGAGACCGGGACCCCTGTTTTTT
CDR3aa: CASSDPRPGPLFF

j_gene: TRBJ1-2
abundance: few
v_gene: TRBV5-1
d_gene: TRBD1
CDR3nt: TGCGCCAGCAGCCCAGGGACAGGGGGCGTCCGTGGCTACACCTTC
CDR3aa: CASSPGTGGVRGYTF

j_gene: TRBJ1-1
abundance: NA
v_gene: TRBV6-6
d_gene: NA
CDR3nt: TGTGCCAGCAGTTACTCGACGAGTTTGGGCTTCGGCACTGAAGCTTTCTTT
CDR3aa: CASSYSTSLGFGTEAFF

j_gene: TRBJ1-4
abundance: few
v_gene: TRBV9
d_gene: NA
CDR3nt: TGTGCCAGCAGCGTAGCCCACGGGAGTAGGGAAAAACTGTTTTTT
CDR3aa: CASSVAHGSREKLFF

j_gene: TRBJ1-2
abundance: NA
v_gene: TRBV6-5
d_gene: TRBD1
CDR3nt: TGTGCCAGCAGTTACTGGGGACAGGGGGCATGGGGCTACACCTTC
CDR3aa: CASSYWGQGAWGYTF

j_gene: TRBJ2-5
abundance: NA
v_gene: TRBV5-1
d_gene: NA
CDR3nt: TGCGCCAGCAGCTTGGGAGGGTTGGAACAAGAGACCCAGTACTTC
CDR3aa: CASSLGGLEQETQYF

j_gene: TRBJ1-6
abundance: few
v_gene: TRBV6-5
d_gene: NA
CDR3nt: TGTGCCAGCAGACTAGCGGGACATTATAATTCACCCCTCCACTTT
CDR3aa: CASRLAGHYNSPLHF

j_gene: TRBJ1-4
abundance: NA
v_gene: TRBV20-1
d_gene: NA
CDR3nt: TGCAGTGCTAGGAGGGGCCCGAATGAAAAACTGTTTTTT
CDR3aa: CSARRGPNEKLFF

j_gene: TRBJ2-7
abundance: few
v_gene: TRBV7-9
d_gene: TRBD1
CDR3nt: TGTGCCAGCAGGCCCTTGGGGACAGGGACCTACGAGCAGTACTTC
CDR3aa: CASRPLGTGTYEQYF

j_gene: TRBJ2-3
abundance: few
v_gene: TRBV12-3/TRBV12-4
d_gene: TRBD2
CDR3nt: TGTGCCAGCACCCTGGTCGGGGCTAGCGGGGCGGCGCAGTATTTT
CDR3aa: CASTLVGASGAAQYF

j_gene: TRBJ1-2
abundance: NA
v_gene: TRBV6-1
d_gene: TRBD1
CDR3nt: TGTGCCAGCAGTGAAATGGCAGGGGGTGAATATGGCTACACCTTC
CDR3aa: CASSEMAGGEYGYTF